Sequencing of this T cell receptor beta chain was carried out in a study of control samples from healthy donors and cancer patients. Assay used: immunoSEQ multiplex PCR; TCRdb lists only in-frame clones, some missing. The sample yields 60,000 or so clones, 88% seen once. This CDR3 comprises 11 residues. The germline V and J ends were trimmed by 10 bases and 2 bases, with 8 bases remaining between them. The TCR comes from a man aged 50 or older in good health. The J gene is TRBJ1-2, the V gene TRBV12-3 or TRBV12-4; D not certain. Sample: blood. The CDR3 here is CAINENYGYTF. CDR3 bases: TGTGCCATCAATGAGAACTATGGCTACACCTTC.